The 10 T cell receptor beta chains given below trace back to one sample, sequenced in a study of cytomegalovirus exposure and HLA in healthy donors. Produced via immunoSEQ multiplex PCR; TCRdb's table is partial and in-frame only. Among tens of thousands of clones listed, just under 95% were seen once. The sequenced sample was PBMCs. All receptors derive from a man between 18 and 35 years old in good health and CMV-seropositive.

The V gene is TRBV5-1, the J gene TRBJ2-5; a possible D gene is TRBD2 (5 bases). Trimming removed 0 bases at V and 5 bases at J, with 8 bases between. Germline CDR1 and CDR2: SGHRS and YFSETQ. This CDR3 has 13 residues. The CDR3 is CASSLEGAETQYF. As DNA, the CDR3 is TGCGCCAGCAGCTTGGAGGGAGCGGAGACCCAGTACTTC.

With regard to this clone: An end of the junction does not agree with germline; a read error may underlie this. The chain combines TRBV7-9 with TRBJ2-7, with D possibly TRBD2 on 5 matching bases. Germline V gene lookup returns CDR1 SEHNR and CDR2 FQNEAQ (reference sequence). This CDR3 spans 15 amino acids. The CDR3, as DNA: TGTGCCAGCAGCCCGATATTTGGAGGCTCCCACGAGCAGTACTTC. Translating it yields CASSPIFGGSHEQYF.

This sequence joins TRBV4-2 and TRBJ2-2; 15 bases are a match to TRBD2. CDR3 length: 17 amino acids. The V gene end was trimmed by 2 bases and the J gene end by 9 bases; junction bases not matched to a gene: 7. Germline CDR1 LGHNA, CDR2 YNFKEQ. CDR3 bases: TGTGCCAGCAGCCAAAGGACTAGCGGGGGGGCCGTCCGGGAGCTGTTTTTT. Translation: CASSQRTSGGAVRELFF.

V and J are TRBV7-9 and TRBJ2-3, with no clear D. CDR1 and CDR2 from the germline V gene are SEHNR and FQNEAQ (reference sequence). The CDR3 is 17 residues long. V dropped 1 base and J dropped 2 bases, with 16 bases sitting between them. CDR3 DNA: TGTGCCAGCAGCTTAGGACCAGACTCGTATCACACAGATACGCAGTATTTT. Translation: CASSLGPDSYHTDTQYF.

This chain's CDR3 is CASSTSLPYLDTIYF. The CDR3 nucleotides read TGTGCCAGCAGTACCTCCCTACCCTACTTGGACACCATATATTTT. The J gene is TRBJ1-3, the V gene TRBV28; D is undetermined. Trimming removed 5 bases from V and 8 bases from J, with 19 bases in between. This CDR3 has 15 residues. Per the germline V gene, CDR1 is MDHEN and CDR2 is SYDVKM.

This sequence joins TRBV7-9 and TRBJ2-5, with no clear D. With 2 bases removed from V and 9 bases from J, the gap between germline ends came to 13 bases. The germline V gene encodes CDR1 SEHNR and CDR2 FQNEAQ (reference sequence). This CDR3 comprises 13 residues. For the CDR3, the DNA is TGTGCCAGCAGCTTATCTGGCAGGCCGGCCCAGTACTTC. This gives the protein CASSLSGRPAQYF.

The chain combines TRBV5-1 with TRBJ2-1; D unclear. The CDR3 has 12 amino acids. Germline-derived CDR1 and CDR2 are SGHRS and YFSETQ. Trimming left V 3 bases short and J 10 bases short, with 11 bases between. CDR3 sequence (DNA): TGCGCCAGCAGCTATGACATAAACGAGCAGTTCTTC. Translation gives CASSYDINEQFF.

The CDR3 bases are TGTGCCAGCAGCCGAGCGGGGATGGGCACAGATACGCAGTATTTT. Translating gives CASSRAGMGTDTQYF. The chain is built from TRBV7-2 and TRBJ2-3, with TRBD2 matching 7 bases. V was clipped by 5 bases and J by 1 base; unmatched bases: 6. Per germline, CDR1 SGHTA and CDR2 FQGNSA. The length of the CDR3 is 15 residues.

V usage is TRBV28 and J usage is TRBJ2-3; 7 bases are shared with TRBD1. Germline loops: CDR1 MDHEN, CDR2 SYDVKM. Trimming removed 3 bases from V and 9 bases from J; junction bases left unmatched: 9. There are 14 residues in the CDR3. CDR3 coding DNA: TGTGCCAGCAGTTTTTCGACAGGGTCTACAACGCAGTATTTT. Amino acid sequence: CASSFSTGSTTQYF.

The chain uses TRBV4-2 and TRBJ2-4; the match to TRBD2 covers 7 bases. V shed 0 bases, J shed 5 bases, and the junction held 7 bases outside the gene matches. Germline loops: CDR1 LGHNA, CDR2 YNFKEQ. This CDR3 has 16 amino acids. The CDR3 region has the DNA TGTGCCAGCAGCCAAGATCTGCGGGACTACCAAAACATTCAGTACTTC. Translated, it gives CASSQDLRDYQNIQYF.